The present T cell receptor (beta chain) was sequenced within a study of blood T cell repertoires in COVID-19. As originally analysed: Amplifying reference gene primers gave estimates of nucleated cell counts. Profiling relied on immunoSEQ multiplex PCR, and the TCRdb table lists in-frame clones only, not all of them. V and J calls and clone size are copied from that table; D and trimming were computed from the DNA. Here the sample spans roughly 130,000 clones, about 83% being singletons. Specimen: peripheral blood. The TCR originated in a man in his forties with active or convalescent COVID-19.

The CDR3 DNA follows: TGTGCCAGTGCCTCGGGGGGGCCCAATTTTCGGCAGTACTTC. This translates into CASASGGPNFRQYF. This chain uses TRBV19 with TRBJ2-7; 8 bases map to TRBD2. There are 14 residues in the CDR3. With 8 bases clipped from V and 9 bases from J, the junction kept 15 bases outside the gene matches. CDR1 and CDR2 from the germline V gene are LNHDA and SQIVND (reference sequence).